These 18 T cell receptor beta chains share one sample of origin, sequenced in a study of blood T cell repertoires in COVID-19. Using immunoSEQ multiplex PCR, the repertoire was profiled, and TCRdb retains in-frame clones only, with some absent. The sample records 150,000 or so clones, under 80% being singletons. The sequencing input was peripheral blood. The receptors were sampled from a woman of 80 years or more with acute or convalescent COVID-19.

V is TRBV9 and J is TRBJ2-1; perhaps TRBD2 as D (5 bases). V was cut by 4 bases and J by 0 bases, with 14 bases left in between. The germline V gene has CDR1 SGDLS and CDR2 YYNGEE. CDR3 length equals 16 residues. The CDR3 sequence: CASSRLGVGSYNEQFF. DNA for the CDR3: TGTGCCAGCAGCCGCCTCGGGGTCGGCTCCTACAATGAGCAGTTCTTC. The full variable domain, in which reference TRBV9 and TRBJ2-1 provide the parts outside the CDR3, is DSGVTQTPKHLITATGQRVTLRCSPRSGDLSVYWYQQSLDQGLQFLIQYYNGEERAKGNILERFSAQQFPDLHSELNLSSLELGDSALYFCASSRLGVGSYNEQFFGPGTRLTVL.

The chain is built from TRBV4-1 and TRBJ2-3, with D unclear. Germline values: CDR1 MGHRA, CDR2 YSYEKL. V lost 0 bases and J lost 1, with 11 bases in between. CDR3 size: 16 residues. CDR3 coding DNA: TGCGCCAGCAGCCAAGATGGGCGAACTGGCACAGATACGCAGTATTTT. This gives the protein CASSQDGRTGTDTQYF.

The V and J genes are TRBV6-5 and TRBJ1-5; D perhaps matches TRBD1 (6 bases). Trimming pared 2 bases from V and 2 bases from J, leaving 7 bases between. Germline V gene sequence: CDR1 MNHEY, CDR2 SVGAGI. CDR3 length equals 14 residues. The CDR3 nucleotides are TGTGCCAGCAGTTACGGGGGCGGCAATCAGCCCCAGCATTTT. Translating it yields CASSYGGGNQPQHF.

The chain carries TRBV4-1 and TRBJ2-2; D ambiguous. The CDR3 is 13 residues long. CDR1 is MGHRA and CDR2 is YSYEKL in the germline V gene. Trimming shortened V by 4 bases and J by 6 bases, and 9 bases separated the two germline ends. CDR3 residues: CASSLSSPGELFF. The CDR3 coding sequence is TGCGCCAGCAGCCTAAGCTCCCCCGGGGAGCTGTTTTTT.

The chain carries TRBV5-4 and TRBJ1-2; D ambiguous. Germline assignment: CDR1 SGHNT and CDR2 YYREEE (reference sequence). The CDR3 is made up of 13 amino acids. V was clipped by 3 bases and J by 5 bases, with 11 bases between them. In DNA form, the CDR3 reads TGTGCCAGCAGCTACGGACTGGATTATGGCTACACCTTC. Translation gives CASSYGLDYGYTF.

CDR3 sequence (DNA): TGTGCCAGCAGCTTAATGTCTAGCAGCTACAATGAGCAGTTCTTC. Its protein product is CASSLMSSSYNEQFF. The V gene is TRBV11-3, the J gene TRBJ2-1, with D perhaps matching TRBD2 (5 bases). V was shortened by 2 bases and J by 3 bases, with 11 bases between the two germline ends. Germline CDR1 SGHNT, CDR2 YENEEA. The CDR3 is 15 amino acids.

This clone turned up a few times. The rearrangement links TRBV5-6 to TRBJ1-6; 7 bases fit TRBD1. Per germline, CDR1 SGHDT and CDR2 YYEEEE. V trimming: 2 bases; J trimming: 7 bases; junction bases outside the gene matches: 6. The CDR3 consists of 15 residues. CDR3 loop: CASSFPGQLNSPLHF. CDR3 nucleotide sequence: TGTGCCAGCAGCTTCCCGGGACAGCTGAATTCACCCCTCCACTTT.

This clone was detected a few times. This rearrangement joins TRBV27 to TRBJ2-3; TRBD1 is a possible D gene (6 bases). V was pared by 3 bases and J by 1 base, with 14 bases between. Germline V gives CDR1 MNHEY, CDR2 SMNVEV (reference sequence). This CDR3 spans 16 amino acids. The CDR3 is CASSFQGLKGTDTQYF. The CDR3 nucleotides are TGTGCCAGCAGTTTTCAGGGGTTAAAGGGCACAGATACGCAGTATTTT.

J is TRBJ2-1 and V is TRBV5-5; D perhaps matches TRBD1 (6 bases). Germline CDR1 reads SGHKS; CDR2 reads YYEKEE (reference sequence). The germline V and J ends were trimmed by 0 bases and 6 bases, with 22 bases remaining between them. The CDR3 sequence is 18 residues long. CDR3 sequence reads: CASSLEGQTGQTFNEQFF. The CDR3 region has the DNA TGTGCCAGCAGCTTGGAGGGACAAACGGGACAAACCTTCAATGAGCAGTTCTTC.

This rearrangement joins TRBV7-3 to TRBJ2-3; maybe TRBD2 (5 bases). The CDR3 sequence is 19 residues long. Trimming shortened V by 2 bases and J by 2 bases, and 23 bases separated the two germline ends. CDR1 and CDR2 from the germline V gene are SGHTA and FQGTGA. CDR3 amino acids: CASSLWAHGSGSYTDTQYF. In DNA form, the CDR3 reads TGTGCCAGCAGCTTATGGGCCCATGGGAGCGGATCCTACACAGATACGCAGTATTTT.

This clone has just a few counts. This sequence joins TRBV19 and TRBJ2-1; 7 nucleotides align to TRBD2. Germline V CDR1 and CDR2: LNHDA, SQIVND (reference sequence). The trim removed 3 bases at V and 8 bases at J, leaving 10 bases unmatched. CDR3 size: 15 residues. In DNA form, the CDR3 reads TGTGCCAGTAGTATTGGGGGGAGGGCCAGTGATGAGCAGTTCTTC. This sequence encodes CASSIGGRASDEQFF.

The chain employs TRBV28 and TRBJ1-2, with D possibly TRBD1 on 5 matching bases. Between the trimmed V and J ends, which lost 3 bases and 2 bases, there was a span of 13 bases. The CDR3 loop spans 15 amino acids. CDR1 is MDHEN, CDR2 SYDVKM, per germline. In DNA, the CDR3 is TGTGCCAGCAGTTTTTGGGGCAGACACAACTATGGCTACACCTTC. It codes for CASSFWGRHNYGYTF.

The CDR3 is CASSPVESYEQYF. Written as DNA, the CDR3 is TGTGCCAGCTCACCCGTGGAGAGCTACGAGCAGTACTTC. The rearrangement joins TRBV18 to TRBJ2-7, with D hard to call. The CDR3 spans 13 residues. Germline CDR1 is KGHSH and CDR2 is LQKENI. V was pared by 3 bases and J by 3 bases, with 9 bases between.

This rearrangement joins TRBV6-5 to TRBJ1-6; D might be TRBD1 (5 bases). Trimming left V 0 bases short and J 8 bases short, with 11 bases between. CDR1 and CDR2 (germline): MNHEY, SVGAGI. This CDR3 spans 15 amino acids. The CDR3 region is CASSYSNTGYSPLHF. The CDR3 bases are TGTGCCAGCAGTTACTCAAATACAGGTTATTCACCCCTCCACTTT.

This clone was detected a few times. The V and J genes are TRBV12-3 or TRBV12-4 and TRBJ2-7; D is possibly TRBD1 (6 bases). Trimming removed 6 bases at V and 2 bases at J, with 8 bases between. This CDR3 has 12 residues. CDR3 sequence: CASSRGTYEQYF. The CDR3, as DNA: TGTGCCAGCAGCAGGGGTACCTACGAGCAGTACTTC.

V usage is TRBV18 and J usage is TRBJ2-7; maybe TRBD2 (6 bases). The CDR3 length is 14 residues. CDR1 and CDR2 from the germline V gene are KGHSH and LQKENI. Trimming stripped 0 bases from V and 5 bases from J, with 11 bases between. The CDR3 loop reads CASSPPGTPNEQYF. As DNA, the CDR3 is TGTGCCAGCTCACCACCGGGGACTCCGAACGAGCAGTACTTC.

The CDR3 bases are TGTGCCAGCAGTATGGACAGGGAGTCCTACGAGCAGTACTTC. It translates to CASSMDRESYEQYF. This chain joins TRBV6-5 and TRBJ2-7; 8 bases agree with TRBD1. Trimming cost V 5 bases and J 1 base; bases outside gene matches: 4. The CDR3 spans 14 residues. CDR1 MNHEY and CDR2 SVGAGI come from the germline V gene.

The CDR3 nucleotides read TGTGCCAGCAGCTTAGAAGGGGTCACCGGGGAGCTGTTTTTT. Its protein product is CASSLEGVTGELFF. The rearrangement links TRBV13 to TRBJ2-2, with D perhaps TRBD1 (5 bases). Trimming pared 1 base from V and 4 bases from J, leaving 7 bases between. This CDR3 comprises 14 residues. The germline V gene has CDR1 PRHDT and CDR2 FYEKMQ (reference sequence).